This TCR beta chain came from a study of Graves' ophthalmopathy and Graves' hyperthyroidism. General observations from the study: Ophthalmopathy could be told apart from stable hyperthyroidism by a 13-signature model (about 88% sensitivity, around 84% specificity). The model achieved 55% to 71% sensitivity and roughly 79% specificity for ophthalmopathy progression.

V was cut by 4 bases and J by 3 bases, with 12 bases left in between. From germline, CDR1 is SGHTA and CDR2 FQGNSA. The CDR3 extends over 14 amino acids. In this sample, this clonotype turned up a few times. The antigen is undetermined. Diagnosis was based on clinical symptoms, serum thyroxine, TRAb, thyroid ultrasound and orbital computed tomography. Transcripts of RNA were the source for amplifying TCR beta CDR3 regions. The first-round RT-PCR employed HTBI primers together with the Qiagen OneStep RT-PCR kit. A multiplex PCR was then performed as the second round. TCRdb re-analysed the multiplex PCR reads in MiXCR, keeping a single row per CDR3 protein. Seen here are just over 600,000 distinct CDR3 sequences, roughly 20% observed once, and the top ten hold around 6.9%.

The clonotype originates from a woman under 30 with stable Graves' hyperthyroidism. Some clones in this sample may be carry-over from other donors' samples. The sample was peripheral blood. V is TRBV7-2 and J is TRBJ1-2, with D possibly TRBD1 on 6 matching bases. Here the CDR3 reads CASSSGVLDYGYTF. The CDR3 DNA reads TGTGCCAGCAGCTCAGGGGTCCTGGACTATGGCTACACCTTC.